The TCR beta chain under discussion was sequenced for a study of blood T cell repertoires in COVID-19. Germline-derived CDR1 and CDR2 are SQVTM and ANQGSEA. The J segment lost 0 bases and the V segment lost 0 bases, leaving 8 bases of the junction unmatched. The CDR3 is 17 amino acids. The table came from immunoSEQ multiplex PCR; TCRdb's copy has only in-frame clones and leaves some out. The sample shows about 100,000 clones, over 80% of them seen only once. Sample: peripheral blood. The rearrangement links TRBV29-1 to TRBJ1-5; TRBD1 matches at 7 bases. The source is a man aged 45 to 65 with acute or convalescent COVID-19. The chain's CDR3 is CSVEDQTGFYSNQPQHF. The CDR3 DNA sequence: TGCAGCGTTGAAGACCAGACAGGGTTCTATAGCAATCAGCCCCAGCATTTT.